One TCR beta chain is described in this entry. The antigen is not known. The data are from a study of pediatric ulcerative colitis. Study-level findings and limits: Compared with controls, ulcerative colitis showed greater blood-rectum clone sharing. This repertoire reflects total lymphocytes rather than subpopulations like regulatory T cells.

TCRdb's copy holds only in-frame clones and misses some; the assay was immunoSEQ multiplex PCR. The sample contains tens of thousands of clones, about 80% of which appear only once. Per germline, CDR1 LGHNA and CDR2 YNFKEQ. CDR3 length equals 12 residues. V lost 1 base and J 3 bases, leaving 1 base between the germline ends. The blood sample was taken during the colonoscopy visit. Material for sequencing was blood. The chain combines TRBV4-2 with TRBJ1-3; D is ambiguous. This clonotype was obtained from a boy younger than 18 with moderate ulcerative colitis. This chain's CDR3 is CASSQGGNTIYF. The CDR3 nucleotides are TGTGCCAGCAGCCAAGGTGGAAACACCATATATTTT.